These 8 T cell receptor beta chains share one sample of origin, sequenced in a study of blood T cell repertoires in COVID-19. Libraries were prepared by immunoSEQ multiplex PCR; TCRdb keeps only in-frame clonotypes and omits some of them. The sample includes 200,000 or so clones, 70% to 85% seen only once; the top ten take about 4.9%. The sample comprised peripheral blood. Every receptor here comes from a woman aged 30 to 39 with acute or convalescent COVID-19.

V gene TRBV27 combines with J gene TRBJ2-1; 9 bases agree with TRBD1. This CDR3 is built from 16 residues. In germline, CDR1 is MNHEY, CDR2 SMNVEV (reference sequence). Germline trimming cut 7 bases from V and 4 bases from J; bases unmatched to any gene: 11. The CDR3 DNA is TGTGCCAGCACCCGCGGCGGGACAGGGAAATACAATGAGCAGTTCTTC. Amino acids: CASTRGGTGKYNEQFF.

This clone was detected only once. The chain joins TRBV9 to TRBJ2-5, with a possible D match to TRBD2 (6 bases). V was trimmed by 0 bases and J by 4 bases, leaving 13 bases between them. This CDR3 has 15 amino acids. Germline CDR1 and CDR2: SGDLS and YYNGEE. CDR3 in DNA: TGTGCCAGCAGCGTAGGGAATAGCGGTTCAGAGACCCAGTACTTC. Translated, it gives CASSVGNSGSETQYF. The variable domain in full, completed from reference TRBV9 and TRBJ2-5, reads DSGVTQTPKHLITATGQRVTLRCSPRSGDLSVYWYQQSLDQGLQFLIQYYNGEERAKGNILERFSAQQFPDLHSELNLSSLELGDSALYFCASSVGNSGSETQYFGPGTRLLVL.

This clone was seen once. The chain couples TRBV30 to TRBJ2-2, with D possibly being TRBD1 (6 bases). This CDR3 contains 15 residues. V was clipped by 1 base and J by 3 bases, with 12 bases between them. Per germline, CDR1 GTSNPN and CDR2 SVGIG (reference sequence). The CDR3 DNA is TGTGCCTGGAGTGGGCAGGGGCTAGACACCGGGGAGCTGTTTTTT. The encoded protein is CAWSGQGLDTGELFF.

This chain joins TRBV6-1 and TRBJ1-1; the D is unclear. The CDR3 is made up of 11 amino acids. Germline loops: CDR1 MNHNS, CDR2 SASEGT. V was trimmed by 3 bases and J by 10 bases, leaving 9 bases between them. The CDR3 DNA is TGTGCCAGCAGTGATTACTTTGGAGCTTTCTTT. Translation: CASSDYFGAFF.

The CDR3 is CASSQEQGARGNYGYTF. The CDR3 DNA sequence: TGTGCCAGCAGCCAAGAACAGGGGGCGCGAGGAAACTATGGCTACACCTTC. The gene calls are TRBV14 and TRBJ1-2; 9 bases line up with TRBD1. Germline-derived CDR1 and CDR2 are SGHDN and FVKESK. The junction had 7 bases not matched to a gene; V was cut back by 0 bases and J by 2 bases. The CDR3 is 17 amino acids.

Notes on this clone: The sample carries other DNA sequences with the same CDR3. The chain employs TRBV29-1 and TRBJ1-1; no definite D call. The V gene lost 6 bases and the J gene lost 4 bases, with 9 bases spanning the gap. Germline CDR1 SQVTM, CDR2 ANQGSEA. The CDR3 extends over 11 amino acids. CDR3 loop: CSVRGGTEAFF. The CDR3 DNA reads TGCAGCGTAAGAGGTGGCACTGAAGCTTTCTTT.

The chain combines TRBV14 with TRBJ1-2; tentatively, D is TRBD1 (6 bases). The CDR3 runs to 13 residues. Trimming removed 3 bases at V and 8 bases at J, with 13 bases between. Germline loops: CDR1 SGHDN, CDR2 FVKESK. CDR3 coding DNA: TGTGCCAGCAGCCAGTTAAGGACAGCCGGCTACACCTTC. Translating it yields CASSQLRTAGYTF.

This chain connects TRBV5-1 to TRBJ1-2; no firm D call. V was pared by 0 bases and J by 2 bases, with 8 bases between. Per germline, CDR1 SGHRS and CDR2 YFSETQ. The CDR3 is made up of 14 amino acids. The CDR3 is CASSLATVNYGYTF. The CDR3 bases are TGCGCCAGCAGCTTGGCCACAGTCAACTATGGCTACACCTTC.